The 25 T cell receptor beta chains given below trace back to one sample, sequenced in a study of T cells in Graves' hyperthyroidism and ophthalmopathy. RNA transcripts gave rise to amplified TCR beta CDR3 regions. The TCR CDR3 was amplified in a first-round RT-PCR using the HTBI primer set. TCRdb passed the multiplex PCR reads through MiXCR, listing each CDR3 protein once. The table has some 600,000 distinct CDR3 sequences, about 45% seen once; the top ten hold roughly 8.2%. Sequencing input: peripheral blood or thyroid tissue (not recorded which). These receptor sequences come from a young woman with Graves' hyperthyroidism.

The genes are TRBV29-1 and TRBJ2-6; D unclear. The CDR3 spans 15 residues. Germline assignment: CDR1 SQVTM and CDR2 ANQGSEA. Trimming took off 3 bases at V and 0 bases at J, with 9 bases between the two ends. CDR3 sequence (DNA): TGCAGCGTTGATTTCGGATCCTCTGGGGCCAACGTCCTGACTTTC. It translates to CSVDFGSSGANVLTF.

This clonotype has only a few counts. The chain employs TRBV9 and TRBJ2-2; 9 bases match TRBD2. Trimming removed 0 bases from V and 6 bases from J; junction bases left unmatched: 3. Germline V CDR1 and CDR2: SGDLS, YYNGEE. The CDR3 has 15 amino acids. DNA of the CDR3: TGTGCCAGCAGCGTAGTTCTAGCGGGGCCCGGGGAGCTGTTTTTT. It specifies CASSVVLAGPGELFF.

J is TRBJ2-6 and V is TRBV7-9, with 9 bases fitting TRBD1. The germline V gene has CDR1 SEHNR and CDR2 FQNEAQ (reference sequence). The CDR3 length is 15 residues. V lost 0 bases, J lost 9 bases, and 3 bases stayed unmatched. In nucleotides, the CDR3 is TGTGCCAGCAGCTTAGCAAAGGGACAGGGCAACGTCCTGACTTTC. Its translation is CASSLAKGQGNVLTF.

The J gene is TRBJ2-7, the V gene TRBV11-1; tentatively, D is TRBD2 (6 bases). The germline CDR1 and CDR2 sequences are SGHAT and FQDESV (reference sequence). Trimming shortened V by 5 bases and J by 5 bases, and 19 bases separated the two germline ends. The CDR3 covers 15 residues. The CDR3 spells CASSLRGGPSHEQYF. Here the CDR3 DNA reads TGTGCCAGCAGCCTGCGAGGAGGGCCCAGCCACGAGCAGTACTTC. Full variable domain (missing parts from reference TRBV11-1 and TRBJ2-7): EAEVAQSPRYKITEKSQAVAFWCDPISGHATLYWYRQILGQGPELLVQFQDESVVDDSQLPKDRFSAERLKGVDSTLKIQPAELGDSAMYLCASSLRGGPSHEQYFGPGTRLTVT.

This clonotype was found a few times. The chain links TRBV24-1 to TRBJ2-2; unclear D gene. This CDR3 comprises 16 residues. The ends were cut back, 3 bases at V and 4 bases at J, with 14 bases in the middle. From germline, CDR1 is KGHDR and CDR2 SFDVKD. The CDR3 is CATSDIRIGGTGELFF. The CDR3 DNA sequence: TGTGCCACCAGTGATATACGAATTGGTGGCACCGGGGAGCTGTTTTTT.

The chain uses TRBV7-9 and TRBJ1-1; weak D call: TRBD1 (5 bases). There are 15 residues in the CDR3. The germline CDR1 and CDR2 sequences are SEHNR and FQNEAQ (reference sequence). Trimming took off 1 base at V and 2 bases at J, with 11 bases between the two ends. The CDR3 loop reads CASSLGSQGNTEAFF. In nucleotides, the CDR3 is TGTGCCAGCAGCTTAGGGTCGCAGGGAAACACTGAAGCTTTCTTT.

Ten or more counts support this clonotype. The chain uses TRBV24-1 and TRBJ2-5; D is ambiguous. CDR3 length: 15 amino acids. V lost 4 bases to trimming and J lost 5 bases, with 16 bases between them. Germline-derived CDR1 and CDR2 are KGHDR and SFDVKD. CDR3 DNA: TGTGCCACCAGTGAACCCACCGAGATGGCGGAGACCCAGTACTTC. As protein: CATSEPTEMAETQYF.

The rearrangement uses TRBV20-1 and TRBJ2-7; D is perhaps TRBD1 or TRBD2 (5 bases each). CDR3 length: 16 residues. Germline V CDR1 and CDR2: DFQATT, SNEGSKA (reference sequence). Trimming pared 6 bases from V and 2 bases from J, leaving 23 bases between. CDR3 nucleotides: TGCAGTGCCGTCCCATGGGGCGGGCTTTCCCCCTACGAGCAGTACTTC. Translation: CSAVPWGGLSPYEQYF.

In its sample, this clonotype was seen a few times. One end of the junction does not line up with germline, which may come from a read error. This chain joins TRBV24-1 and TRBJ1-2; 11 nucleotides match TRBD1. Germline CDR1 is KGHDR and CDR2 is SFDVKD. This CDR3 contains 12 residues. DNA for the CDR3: TGTACCACGGACAGGGGGCTGGGAGGCTACACCTTC. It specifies CTTDRGLGGYTF.

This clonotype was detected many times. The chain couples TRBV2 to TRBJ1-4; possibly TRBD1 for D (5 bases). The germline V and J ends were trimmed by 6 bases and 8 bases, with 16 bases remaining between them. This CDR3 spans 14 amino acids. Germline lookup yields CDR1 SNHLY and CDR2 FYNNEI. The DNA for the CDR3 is TGTGCCAGCAGAGAGGGACGGACGTCGGAAAAACTGTTTTTT. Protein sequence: CASREGRTSEKLFF.

DNA for the CDR3: TGTGCCACTTTGACAGGAACTGAAGCTTTCTTT. Translating gives CATLTGTEAFF. This chain connects TRBV7-9 to TRBJ1-1, with a tentative D call TRBD1 (6 bases). Germline V lookup: CDR1 SEHNR, CDR2 FQNEAQ (reference sequence). The CDR3 sequence is 11 residues long. The ends were cut back, 10 bases at V and 5 bases at J, with 11 bases in the middle. The complete variable domain, with remaining parts taken from reference TRBV7-9 and TRBJ1-1, reads DTGVSQNPRHKITKRGQNVTFRCDPISEHNRLYWYRQTLGQGPEFLTYFQNEAQLEKSRLLSDRFSAERPKGSFSTLEIQRTEQGDSAMYLCATLTGTEAFFGQGTRLTVV.

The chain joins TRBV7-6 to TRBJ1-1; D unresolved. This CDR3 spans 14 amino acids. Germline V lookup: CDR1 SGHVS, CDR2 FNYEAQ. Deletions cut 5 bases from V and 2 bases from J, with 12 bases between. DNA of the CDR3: TGTGCCAGCAGCCGTACAGATTCCAACACTGAAGCTTTCTTT. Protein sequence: CASSRTDSNTEAFF.

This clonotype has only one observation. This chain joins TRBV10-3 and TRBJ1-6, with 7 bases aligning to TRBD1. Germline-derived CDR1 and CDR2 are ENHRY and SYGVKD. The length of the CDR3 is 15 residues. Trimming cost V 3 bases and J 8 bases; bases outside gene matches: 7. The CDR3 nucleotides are TGTGCCATCAGTGACCAGGGGGGGCTTTATTCACCCCTCCACTTT. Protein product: CAISDQGGLYSPLHF.

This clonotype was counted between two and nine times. CDR3: CSAGGTSGNTIYF. In DNA form, the CDR3 reads TGCAGTGCTGGAGGGACGTCTGGAAACACCATATATTTT. The rearrangement links TRBV20-1 to TRBJ1-3; D possibly corresponds to TRBD1 (5 bases). CDR1 and CDR2 from the germline V gene are DFQATT and SNEGSKA (reference sequence). V lost 5 bases and J lost 1, with 9 bases in between. CDR3 size: 13 residues.

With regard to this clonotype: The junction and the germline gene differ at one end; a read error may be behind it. This chain's CDR3 is CASRRRSVGSYEQCF. In DNA, the CDR3 is TGTGCCAGCCGCCGACGGAGTGTAGGGTCCTACGAGCAGTGCTTC. This rearrangement joins TRBV6-2 or TRBV6-3 to TRBJ2-7; D call uncertain. Germline CDR1 and CDR2: MNHEY and SVGEGT. The CDR3 contains 15 residues.

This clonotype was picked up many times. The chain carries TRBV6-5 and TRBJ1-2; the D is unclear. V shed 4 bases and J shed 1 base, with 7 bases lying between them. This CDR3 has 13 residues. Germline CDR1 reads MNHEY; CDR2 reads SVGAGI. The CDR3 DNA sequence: TGTGCCAGCAGTTTACAGAGTAACTATGGCTACACCTTC. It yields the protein CASSLQSNYGYTF.

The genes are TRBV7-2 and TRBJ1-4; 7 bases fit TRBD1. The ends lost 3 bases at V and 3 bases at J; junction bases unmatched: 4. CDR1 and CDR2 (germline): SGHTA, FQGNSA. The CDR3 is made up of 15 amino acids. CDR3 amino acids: CASSFGTVPNEKLFF. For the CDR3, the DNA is TGTGCCAGCAGCTTTGGGACAGTCCCTAATGAAAAACTGTTTTTT. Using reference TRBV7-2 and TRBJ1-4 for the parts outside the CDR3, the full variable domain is GAGVSQSPSNKVTEKGKDVELRCDPISGHTALYWYRQSLGQGLEFLIYFQGNSAPDKSGLPSDRFSAERTGGSVSTLTIQRTQQEDSAVYLCASSFGTVPNEKLFFGSGTQLSVL.

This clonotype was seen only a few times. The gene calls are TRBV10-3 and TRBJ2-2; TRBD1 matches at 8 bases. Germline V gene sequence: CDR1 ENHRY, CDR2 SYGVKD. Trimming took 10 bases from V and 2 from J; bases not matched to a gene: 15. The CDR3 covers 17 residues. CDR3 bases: TGTGCCACTAACCAGGGGGCCTTTAGCACAAACACCGGGGAGCTGTTTTTT. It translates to CATNQGAFSTNTGELFF.

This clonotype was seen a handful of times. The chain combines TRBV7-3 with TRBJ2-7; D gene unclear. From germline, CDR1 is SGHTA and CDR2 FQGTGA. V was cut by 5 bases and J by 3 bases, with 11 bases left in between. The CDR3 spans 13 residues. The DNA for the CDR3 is TGTGCCAGCAGCCAAGCCAGTTTCTACGAGCAGTACTTC. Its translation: CASSQASFYEQYF.

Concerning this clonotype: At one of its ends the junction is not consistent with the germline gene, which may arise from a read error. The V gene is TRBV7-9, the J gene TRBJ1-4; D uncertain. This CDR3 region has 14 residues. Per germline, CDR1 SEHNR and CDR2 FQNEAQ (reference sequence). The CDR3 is CASSWALGNGKLFF. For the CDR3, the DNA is TGTGCCAGCAGTTGGGCACTGGGGAATGGAAAACTGTTTTTT.

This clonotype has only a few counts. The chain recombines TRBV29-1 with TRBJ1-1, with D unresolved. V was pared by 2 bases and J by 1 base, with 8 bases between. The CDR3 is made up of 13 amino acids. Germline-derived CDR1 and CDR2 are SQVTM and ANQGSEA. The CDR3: CSVEFSPNTEAFF. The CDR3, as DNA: TGCAGCGTTGAATTTTCCCCGAACACTGAAGCTTTCTTT.

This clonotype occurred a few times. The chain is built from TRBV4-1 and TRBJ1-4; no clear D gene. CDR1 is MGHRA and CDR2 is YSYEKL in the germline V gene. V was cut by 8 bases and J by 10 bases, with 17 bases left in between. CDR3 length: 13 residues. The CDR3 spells CASSPGKVGKLFF. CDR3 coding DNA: TGCGCCAGCTCCCCCGGCAAGGTCGGAAAACTGTTTTTT.

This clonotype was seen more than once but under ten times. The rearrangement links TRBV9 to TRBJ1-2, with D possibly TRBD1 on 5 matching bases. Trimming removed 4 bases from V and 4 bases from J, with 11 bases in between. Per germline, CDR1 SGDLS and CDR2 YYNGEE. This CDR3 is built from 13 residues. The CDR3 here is CASSRTGTYGYTF. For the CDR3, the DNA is TGTGCCAGCAGCAGGACTGGGACCTATGGCTACACCTTC.

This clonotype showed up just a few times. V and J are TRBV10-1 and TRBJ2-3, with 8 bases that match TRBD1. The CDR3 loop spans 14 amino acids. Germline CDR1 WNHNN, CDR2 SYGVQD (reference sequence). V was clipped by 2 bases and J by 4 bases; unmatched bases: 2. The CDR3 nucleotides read TGCGCCAGCAGTGAGCAGGGGGCGGCAGATACGCAGTATTTT. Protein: CASSEQGAADTQYF.

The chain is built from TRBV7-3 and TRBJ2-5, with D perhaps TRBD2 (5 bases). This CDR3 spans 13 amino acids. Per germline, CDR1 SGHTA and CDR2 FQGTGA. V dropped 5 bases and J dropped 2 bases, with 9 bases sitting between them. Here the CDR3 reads CASSQLGQETQYF. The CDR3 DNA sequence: TGTGCCAGCAGCCAACTAGGGCAAGAGACCCAGTACTTC.